The source of this T cell receptor beta chain is a study of Ad26.COV2.S vaccination and SARS-CoV-2 variants. Study context: Into the muscle, Ad26.COV2.S was dosed once or twice, 56 days apart.

Indicated treatment: about 20 received Ad26.COV2.S at low or high dose, single or two shots; several received placebo; per-sample allocation not given. Sampling was performed 63 days after the first vaccine or placebo injection. This clone showed up just once. What it binds is not known. This table comes from immunoSEQ multiplex PCR, and its TCRdb copy is limited to in-frame clones, with some not included. Here the sample spans hundreds of thousands of clones, 88% being singletons. General observations from the study: Reports say spike-specific CD8+ and CD4+ T cell responses covered substantial breadth after vaccination.

Trimming took off 3 bases at V and 0 bases at J, with 15 bases between the two ends. CDR3 length: 16 amino acids. The germline gives CDR1 SGHAT, CDR2 FQNNGV. The sequence came from a person between 18 and 65 years old who received the Ad26.COV2.S COVID-19 vaccine or a placebo. Sequences were derived from peripheral blood, sampled in a trial of Ad26.COV2.S vaccine versus placebo. V is TRBV11-2 and J is TRBJ2-7; D is unresolved. CDR3 coding DNA: TGTGCCAGCAGCTTCCCCAATCGAGTCGCCTCCTACGAGCAGTACTTC. This encodes CASSFPNRVASYEQYF.